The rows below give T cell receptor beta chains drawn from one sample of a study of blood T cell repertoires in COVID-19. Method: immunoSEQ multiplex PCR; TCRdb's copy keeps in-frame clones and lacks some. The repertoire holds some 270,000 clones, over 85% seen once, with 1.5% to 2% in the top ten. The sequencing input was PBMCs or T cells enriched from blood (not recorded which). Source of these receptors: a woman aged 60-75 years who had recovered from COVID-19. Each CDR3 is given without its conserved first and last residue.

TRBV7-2 ASSLVSSREQF
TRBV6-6 ASRPGGQAYGYT
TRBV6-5 ARPGTGGFYGYT
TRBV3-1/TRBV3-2 ASTSSYNSPLH
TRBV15 ATSRDRQGYT
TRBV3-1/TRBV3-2 ASSQTENTEAF
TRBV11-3 ASSPRTGGINNEQF
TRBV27 ASSFFTLSGGLNTGELF
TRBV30 AWSIPTSYDEQF
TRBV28 AVGGAANSNQPQH
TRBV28 ASSPGSAYEQY
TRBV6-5 ASSYFPGTGREQY
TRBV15 ATSSMTGDDEQY
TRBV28 ASRGQGLTYEQY
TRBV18 ASSPPSWNYGYT
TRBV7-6 ASSLDPDGSQPQH
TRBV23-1 ASSQDRATGENTEAF
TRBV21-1 ASSFGHTNYGYT
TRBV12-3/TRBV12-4 ASSFALGGGYT
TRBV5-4 ASSFSSGRLSYNEQF
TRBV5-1 ASRGGGPTYMTEAF
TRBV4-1 ASSQPLANVLT
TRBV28 ASSLGLAGPNNEQF
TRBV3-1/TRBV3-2 ASSPGTKDNEQF
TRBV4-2 ASSPIDSQGSYEQY
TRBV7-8 ASSQTGQGPYEQY
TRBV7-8 ASSQIMSGGGEKLF
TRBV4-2 ASSQDGLAGRYEQY
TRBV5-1 ASTGLAGAQLEQDTQY
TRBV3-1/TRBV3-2 ASSQKTRNNEQF
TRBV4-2 ASREGTSGTGELF
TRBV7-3 ASSLAGTSGFNEQF
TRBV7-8 ASTPGGGVGTDTQY
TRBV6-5 ASSYQGIVHEQY
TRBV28 ASDRTAGSNQPQH
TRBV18 ASSPGDYLTGNTIY
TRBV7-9 ASSPPDRIEQY
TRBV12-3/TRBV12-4 ASSPTRADTQY
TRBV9 ASSVRGVGEKLF
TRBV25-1 ASSIQQGNLEAF
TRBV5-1 ASSLGASEYNEQF
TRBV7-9 ASSRTVEETQY
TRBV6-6 ASRAGLNTEAF
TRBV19 ASRDSVNQPQH